This record covers a single TCR beta chain. As yet, its antigen is unknown. The record originates from a study of neoadjuvant nivolumab and ipilimumab in lung cancer. Overall study context: Nivolumab 3 mg/kg was given days 1, 15 and 29, plus ipilimumab 1 mg/kg day 1 in combination.

TCRdb keeps only in-frame clones here, not all; method: immunoSEQ multiplex PCR. Of roughly 20,000 clones in the sample, about four fifths are singletons; the top ten hold 23%. Findings and caveats of the study: From pretherapy to surgery, tumor richness and clonality rose with dual therapy. Higher pretherapy blood TCR richness went with higher resected-tumor richness.

The J segment lost 3 bases and the V segment lost 4 bases, leaving 6 bases of the junction unmatched. Germline values: CDR1 MNHEY, CDR2 SVGAGI. The length of the CDR3 is 15 residues. The input for sequencing was peripheral blood, taken before neoadjuvant nivolumab, alone or with ipilimumab. The TCR was taken from an adult with non-small cell lung cancer. The chain recombines TRBV6-5 with TRBJ1-1; 9 positions match TRBD1. The CDR3 loop reads CASSLTGGGDTEAFF. The CDR3 DNA follows: TGTGCCAGCAGTTTAACAGGGGGCGGTGACACTGAAGCTTTCTTT.